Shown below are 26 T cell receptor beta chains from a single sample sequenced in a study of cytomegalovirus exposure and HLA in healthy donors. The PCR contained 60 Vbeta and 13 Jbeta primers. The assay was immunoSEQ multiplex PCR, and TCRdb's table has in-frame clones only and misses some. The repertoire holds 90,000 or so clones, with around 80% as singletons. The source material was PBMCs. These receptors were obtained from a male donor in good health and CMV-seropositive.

CDR3 loop: CASSRTGGNTEAFF. CDR3 sequence (DNA): TGTGCCAGCAGCCGGACAGGAGGGAACACTGAAGCTTTCTTT. This sequence joins TRBV7-9 and TRBJ1-1; 7 bases are a match to TRBD1. This CDR3 has 14 residues. V lost 5 bases and J lost 1; bases outside the gene matches: 4. Germline CDR1 reads SEHNR; CDR2 reads FQNEAQ (reference sequence). Based on the CDR3 plus reference TRBV7-9 and TRBJ1-1, the full variable domain is DTGVSQNPRHKITKRGQNVTFRCDPISEHNRLYWYRQTLGQGPEFLTYFQNEAQLEKSRLLSDRFSAERPKGSFSTLEIQRTEQGDSAMYLCASSRTGGNTEAFFGQGTRLTVV.

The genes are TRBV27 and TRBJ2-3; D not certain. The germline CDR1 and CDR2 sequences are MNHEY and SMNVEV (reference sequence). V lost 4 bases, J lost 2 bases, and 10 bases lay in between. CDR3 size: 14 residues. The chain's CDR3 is CASSSERFTDTQYF. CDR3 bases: TGTGCCAGCAGTTCTGAACGGTTCACAGATACGCAGTATTTT.

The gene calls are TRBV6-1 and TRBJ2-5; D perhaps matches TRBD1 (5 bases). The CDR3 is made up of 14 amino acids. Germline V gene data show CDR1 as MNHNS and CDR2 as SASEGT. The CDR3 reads CAGSRTMYQETQYF. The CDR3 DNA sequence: TGTGCGGGGTCGCGGACAATGTACCAAGAGACCCAGTACTTC.

CDR3 residues: CASSSVGVAGEETQYF. The CDR3 DNA is TGTGCCAGCAGTTCGGTCGGTGTAGCGGGAGAAGAGACCCAGTACTTC. The chain recombines TRBV28 with TRBJ2-5, with TRBD2 identical over 9 bases. The CDR3 runs to 16 residues. The J segment lost 3 bases and the V segment lost 4 bases, leaving 9 bases of the junction unmatched. CDR1 is MDHEN and CDR2 is SYDVKM in the germline V gene.

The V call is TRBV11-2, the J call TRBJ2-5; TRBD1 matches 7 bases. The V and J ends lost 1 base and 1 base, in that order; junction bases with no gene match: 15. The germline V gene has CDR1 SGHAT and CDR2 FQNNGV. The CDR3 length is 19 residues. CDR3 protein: CASSLAPLRQGFIQETQYF. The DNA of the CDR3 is TGTGCCAGCAGCTTAGCCCCCCTCAGACAGGGATTCATCCAAGAGACCCAGTACTTC.

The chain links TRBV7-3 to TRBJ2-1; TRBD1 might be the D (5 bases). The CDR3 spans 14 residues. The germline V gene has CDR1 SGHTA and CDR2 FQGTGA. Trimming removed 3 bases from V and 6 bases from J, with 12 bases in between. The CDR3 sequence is CASSFGAQINEQFF. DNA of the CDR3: TGTGCCAGCAGCTTTGGGGCCCAAATCAATGAGCAGTTCTTC.

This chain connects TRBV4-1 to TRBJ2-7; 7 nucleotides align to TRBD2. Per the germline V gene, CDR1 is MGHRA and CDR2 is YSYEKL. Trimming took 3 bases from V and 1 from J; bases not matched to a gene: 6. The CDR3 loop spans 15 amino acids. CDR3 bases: TGCGCCAGCAGCCAGGAGATAGCGGGTTCCTACGAGCAGTACTTC. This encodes CASSQEIAGSYEQYF.

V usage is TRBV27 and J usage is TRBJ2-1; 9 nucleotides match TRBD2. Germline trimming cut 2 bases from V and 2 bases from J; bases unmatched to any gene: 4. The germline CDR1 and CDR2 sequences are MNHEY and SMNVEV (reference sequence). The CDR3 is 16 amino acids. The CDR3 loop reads CASSLVAGDTYNEQFF. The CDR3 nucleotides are TGTGCCAGCAGTTTAGTAGCGGGGGACACCTACAATGAGCAGTTCTTC.

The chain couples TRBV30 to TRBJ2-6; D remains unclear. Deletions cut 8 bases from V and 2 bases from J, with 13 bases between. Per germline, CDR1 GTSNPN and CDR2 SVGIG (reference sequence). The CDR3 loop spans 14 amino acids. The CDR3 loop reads CAGVPPAGANVLTF. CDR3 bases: TGTGCCGGAGTTCCTCCCGCTGGGGCCAACGTCCTGACTTTC.

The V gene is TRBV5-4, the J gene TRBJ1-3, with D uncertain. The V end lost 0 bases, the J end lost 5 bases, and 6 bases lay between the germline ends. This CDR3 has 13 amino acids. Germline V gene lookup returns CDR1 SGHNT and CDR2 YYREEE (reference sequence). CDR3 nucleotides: TGTGCCAGCAGCTTGGGACAAAGAAACACCATATATTTT. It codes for CASSLGQRNTIYF.

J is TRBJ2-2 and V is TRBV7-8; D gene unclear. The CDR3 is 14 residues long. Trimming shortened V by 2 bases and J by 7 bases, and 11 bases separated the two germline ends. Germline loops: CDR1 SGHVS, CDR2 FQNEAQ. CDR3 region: CASSLILDFGELFF. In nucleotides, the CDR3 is TGTGCCAGCAGCTTAATCTTAGATTTCGGGGAGCTGTTTTTT.

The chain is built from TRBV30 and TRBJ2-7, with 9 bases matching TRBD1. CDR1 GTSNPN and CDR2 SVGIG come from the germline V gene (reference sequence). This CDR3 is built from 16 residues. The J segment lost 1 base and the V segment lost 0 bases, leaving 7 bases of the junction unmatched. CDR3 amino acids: CAWSVRVGTGSYEQYF. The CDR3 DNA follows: TGTGCCTGGAGTGTACGAGTCGGGACAGGGTCCTACGAGCAGTACTTC.

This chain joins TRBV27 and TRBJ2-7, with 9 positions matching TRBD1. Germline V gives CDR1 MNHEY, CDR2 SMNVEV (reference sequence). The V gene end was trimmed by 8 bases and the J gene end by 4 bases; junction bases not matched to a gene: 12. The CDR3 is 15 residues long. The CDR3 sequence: CASQTIGTGQYEQYF. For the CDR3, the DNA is TGTGCCAGCCAAACCATTGGGACAGGGCAGTACGAGCAGTACTTC.

The CDR3 loop is CASSLIQGGRETQYF. Here the CDR3 DNA reads TGTGCCAGCAGCTTGATACAGGGCGGTAGGGAGACCCAGTACTTC. This sequence joins TRBV5-5 and TRBJ2-5; tentatively, D is TRBD1 (6 bases). From germline, CDR1 is SGHKS and CDR2 YYEKEE (reference sequence). The CDR3 spans 15 residues. Trimming left V 1 base short and J 5 bases short, with 15 bases between. The complete variable domain, with remaining parts taken from reference TRBV5-5 and TRBJ2-5, reads DAGVTQSPTHLIKTRGQQVTLRCSPISGHKSVSWYQQVLGQGPQFIFQYYEKEERGRGNFPDRFSARQFPNYSSELNVNALLLGDSALYLCASSLIQGGRETQYFGPGTRLLVL.

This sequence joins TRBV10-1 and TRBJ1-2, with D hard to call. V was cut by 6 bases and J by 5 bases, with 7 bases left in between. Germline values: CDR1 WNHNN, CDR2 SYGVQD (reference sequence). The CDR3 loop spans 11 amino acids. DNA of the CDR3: TGCGCCAGCAGGTTTAGATATGGCTACACCTTC. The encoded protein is CASRFRYGYTF.

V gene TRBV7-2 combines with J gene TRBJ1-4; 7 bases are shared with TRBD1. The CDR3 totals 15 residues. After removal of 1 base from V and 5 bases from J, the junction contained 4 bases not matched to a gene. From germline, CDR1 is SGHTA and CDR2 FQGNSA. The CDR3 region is CASSLEAGGNEKLFF. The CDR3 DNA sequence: TGTGCCAGCAGCTTAGAGGCAGGGGGAAATGAAAAACTGTTTTTT.

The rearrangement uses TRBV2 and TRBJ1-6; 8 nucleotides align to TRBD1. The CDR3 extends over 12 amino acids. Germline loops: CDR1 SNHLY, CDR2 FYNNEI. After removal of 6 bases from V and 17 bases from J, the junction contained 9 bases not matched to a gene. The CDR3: CASSLGQGRIHF. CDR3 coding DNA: TGTGCCAGCAGCCTCGGACAGGGAAGAATCCACTTT.

Written as DNA, the CDR3 is TGTGCCAGCGCCGGGACTAGCGCTTTATACGAGCAGTACTTC. The encoded protein is CASAGTSALYEQYF. The V gene is TRBV27, the J gene TRBJ2-7; 10 nucleotides line up with TRBD2. Germline V gene lookup returns CDR1 MNHEY and CDR2 SMNVEV (reference sequence). V was pared by 8 bases and J by 4 bases, with 8 bases of the junction left unmatched. This CDR3 is 14 amino acids long.

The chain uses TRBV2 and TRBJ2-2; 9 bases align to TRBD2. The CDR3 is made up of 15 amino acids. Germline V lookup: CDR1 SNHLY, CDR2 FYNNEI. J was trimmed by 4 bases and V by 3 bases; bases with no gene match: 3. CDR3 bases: TGTGCCAGCAGTGAGACTAGCGGACTCACCGGGGAGCTGTTTTTT. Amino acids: CASSETSGLTGELFF.

The CDR3 protein is CASSPNRDRPLGEQYF. The DNA of the CDR3 is TGTGCCAGCAGCCCAAACAGGGATCGGCCACTTGGCGAGCAGTACTTC. The chain carries TRBV7-8 and TRBJ2-7, with a weak D call TRBD1 (6 bases). Per the germline V gene, CDR1 is SGHVS and CDR2 is FQNEAQ. The CDR3 extends over 16 amino acids. V lost 5 bases and J 6 bases, leaving 23 bases between the germline ends.

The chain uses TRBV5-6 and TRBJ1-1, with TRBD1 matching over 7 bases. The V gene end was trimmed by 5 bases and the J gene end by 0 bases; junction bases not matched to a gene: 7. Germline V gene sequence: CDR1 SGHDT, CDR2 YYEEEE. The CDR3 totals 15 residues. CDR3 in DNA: TGTGCCAGCAGTTATGACAGGGTTATGAACACTGAAGCTTTCTTT. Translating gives CASSYDRVMNTEAFF. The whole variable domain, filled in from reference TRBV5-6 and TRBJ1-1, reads DAGVTQSPTHLIKTRGQQVTLRCSPKSGHDTVSWYQQALGQGPQFIFQYYEEEERQRGNFPDRFSGHQFPNYSSELNVNALLLGDSALYLCASSYDRVMNTEAFFGQGTRLTVV.

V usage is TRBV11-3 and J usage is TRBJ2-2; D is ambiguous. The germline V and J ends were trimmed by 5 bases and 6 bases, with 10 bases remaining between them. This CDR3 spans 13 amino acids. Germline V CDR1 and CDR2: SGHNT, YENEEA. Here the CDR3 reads CASSLIRAGELFF. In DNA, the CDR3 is TGTGCCAGCAGCCTAATACGCGCCGGGGAGCTGTTTTTT.

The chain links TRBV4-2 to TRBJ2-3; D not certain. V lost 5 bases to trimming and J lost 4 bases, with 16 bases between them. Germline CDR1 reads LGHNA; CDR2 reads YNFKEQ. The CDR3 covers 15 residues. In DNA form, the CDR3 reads TGTGCCAGCAGCTCTTCTATTGATGAGGCAGATACGCAGTATTTT. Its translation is CASSSSIDEADTQYF.

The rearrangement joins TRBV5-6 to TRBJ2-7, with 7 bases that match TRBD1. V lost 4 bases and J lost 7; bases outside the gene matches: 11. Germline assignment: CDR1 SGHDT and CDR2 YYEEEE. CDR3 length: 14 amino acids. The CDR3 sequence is CASSRDSVGKEQYF. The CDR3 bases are TGTGCCAGCAGCCGGGACAGTGTGGGAAAGGAGCAGTACTTC.

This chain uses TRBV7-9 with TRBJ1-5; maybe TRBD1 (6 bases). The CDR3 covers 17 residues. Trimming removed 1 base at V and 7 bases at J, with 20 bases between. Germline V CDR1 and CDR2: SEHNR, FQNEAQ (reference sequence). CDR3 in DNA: TGTGCCAGCAGCTTAGGCTCGGGACATCAGACGGGGCAGCCCCAGCATTTT. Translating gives CASSLGSGHQTGQPQHF. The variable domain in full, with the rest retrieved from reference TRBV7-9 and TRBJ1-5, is DTGVSQNPRHKITKRGQNVTFRCDPISEHNRLYWYRQTLGQGPEFLTYFQNEAQLEKSRLLSDRFSAERPKGSFSTLEIQRTEQGDSAMYLCASSLGSGHQTGQPQHFGDGTRLSIL.

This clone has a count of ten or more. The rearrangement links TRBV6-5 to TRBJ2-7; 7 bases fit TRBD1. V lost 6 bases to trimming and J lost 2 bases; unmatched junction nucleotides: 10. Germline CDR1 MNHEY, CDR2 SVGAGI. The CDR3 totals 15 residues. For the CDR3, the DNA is TGTGCCAGCAGCAAAGGACAGGCCTTCCCCTACGAGCAGTACTTC. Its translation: CASSKGQAFPYEQYF.